This entry features one TCR beta chain sequence. Its specificity is not known. The data were produced by immunoSEQ multiplex PCR, yet TCRdb's version contains in-frame clones alone and is incomplete. Of around 12,000 clones listed, more than 85% are singletons. The sorted conventional CD4+ T cells were CD25-low and CD127-high, with genomic DNA sequenced. The data were obtained in a study of regulatory and conventional T cells in RAG deficiency. Findings and limits, study-wide: Shorter CDR3s in all patient subsets; >90% Treg-Tconv overlap in Omenn. RAG-deficient patients showed markedly lower Shannon entropy and higher Simpson indices than control T-cell subsets. Treg unique TCR beta sequences were about 92-fold fewer in Omenn syndrome and CID/AS patients than controls.

Germline V lookup: CDR1 GTSNPN, CDR2 SVGIG (reference sequence). The CDR3 extends over 13 amino acids. J gave up 2 bases and V 2 bases, and 2 bases lay outside the gene matches. These data are also associated with another study on regulatory T cells. This second study notes: Amplification used 52 TRBV primers and 13 TRBJ primers. Regulatory T cells showed the strongest V-J pair restriction and V/J gene skewing among patient repertoires.

The material sequenced was CD4+ effector T cells sorted from blood. This rearrangement joins TRBV30 to TRBJ1-2; TRBD1 matches at 7 bases. The TCR comes from a human donor in good health. CDR3 residues: CAWSRQGNYGYTF. The CDR3 nucleotides are TGTGCCTGGAGTAGACAGGGAAACTATGGCTACACCTTC.